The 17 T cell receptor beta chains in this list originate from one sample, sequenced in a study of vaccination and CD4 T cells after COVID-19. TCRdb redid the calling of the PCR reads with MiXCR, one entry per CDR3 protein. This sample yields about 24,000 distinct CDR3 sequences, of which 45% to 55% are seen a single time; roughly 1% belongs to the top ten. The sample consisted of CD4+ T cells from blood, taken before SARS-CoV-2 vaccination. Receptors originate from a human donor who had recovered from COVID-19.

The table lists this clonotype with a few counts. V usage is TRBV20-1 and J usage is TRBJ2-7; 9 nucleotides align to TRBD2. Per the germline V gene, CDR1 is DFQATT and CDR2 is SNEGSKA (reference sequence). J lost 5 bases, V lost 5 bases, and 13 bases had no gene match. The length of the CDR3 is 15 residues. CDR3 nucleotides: TGCAGTGCTGGGGGATTAGCGGGAGCGAGGGACGAGCAGTACTTC. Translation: CSAGGLAGARDEQYF.

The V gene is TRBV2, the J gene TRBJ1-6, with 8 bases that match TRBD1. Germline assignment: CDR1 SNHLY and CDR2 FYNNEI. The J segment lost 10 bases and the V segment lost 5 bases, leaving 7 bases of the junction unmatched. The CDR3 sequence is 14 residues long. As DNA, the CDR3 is TGTGCCAGCAGTATGACAGGGGTGGAGTCACCCCTCCACTTT. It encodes CASSMTGVESPLHF. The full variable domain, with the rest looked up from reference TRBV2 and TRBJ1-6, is EPEVTQTPSHQVTQMGQEVILRCVPISNHLYFYWYRQILGQKVEFLVSFYNNEISEKSEIFDDQFSVERPDGSNFTLKIRSTKLEDSAMYFCASSMTGVESPLHFGNGTRLTVT.

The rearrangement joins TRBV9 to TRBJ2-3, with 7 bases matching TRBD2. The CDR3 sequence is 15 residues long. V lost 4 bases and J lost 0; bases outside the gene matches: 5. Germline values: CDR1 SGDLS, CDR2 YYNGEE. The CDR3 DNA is TGTGCCAGCAGCATTACTAGCGAAAGCACAGATACGCAGTATTTT. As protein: CASSITSESTDTQYF.

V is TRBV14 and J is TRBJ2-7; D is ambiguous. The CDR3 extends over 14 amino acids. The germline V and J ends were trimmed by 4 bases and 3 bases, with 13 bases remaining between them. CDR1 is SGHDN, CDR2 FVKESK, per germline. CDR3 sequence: CASSRSDAFYEQYF. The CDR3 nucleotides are TGTGCCAGCAGCCGGAGCGACGCCTTCTACGAGCAGTACTTC.

The CDR3 region is CASSFGFSYEQYF. In DNA, the CDR3 is TGTGCCAGCAGTTTTGGCTTCTCCTACGAGCAGTACTTC. The rearrangement joins TRBV12-3 or TRBV12-4 to TRBJ2-7; D gene ambiguous. This CDR3 region has 13 residues. V lost 3 bases and J lost 0, with 6 bases in between.

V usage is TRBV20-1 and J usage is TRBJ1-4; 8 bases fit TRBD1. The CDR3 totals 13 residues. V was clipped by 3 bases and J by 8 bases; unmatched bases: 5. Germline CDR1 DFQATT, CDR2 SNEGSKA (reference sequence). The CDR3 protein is CSASAGGKEKLFF. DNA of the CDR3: TGCAGTGCTAGTGCAGGGGGCAAGGAAAAACTGTTTTTT.

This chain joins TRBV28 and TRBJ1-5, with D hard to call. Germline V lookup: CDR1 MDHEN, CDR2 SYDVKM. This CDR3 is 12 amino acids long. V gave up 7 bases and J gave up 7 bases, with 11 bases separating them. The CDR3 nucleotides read TGTGCCAGCATGGGAGGGAACCAGCCCCAGCATTTT. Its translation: CASMGGNQPQHF.

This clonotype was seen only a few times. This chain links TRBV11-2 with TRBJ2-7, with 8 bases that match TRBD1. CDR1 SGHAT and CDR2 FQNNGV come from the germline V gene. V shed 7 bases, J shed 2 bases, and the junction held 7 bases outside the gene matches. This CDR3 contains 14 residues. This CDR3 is CASTRGTGAYEQYF. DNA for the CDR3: TGTGCCAGCACCCGGGGGACAGGAGCCTACGAGCAGTACTTC.

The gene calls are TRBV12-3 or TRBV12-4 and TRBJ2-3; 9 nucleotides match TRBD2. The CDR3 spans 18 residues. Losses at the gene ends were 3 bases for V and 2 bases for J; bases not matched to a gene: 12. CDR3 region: CASSFELAGDDPTDTQYF. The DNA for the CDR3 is TGTGCCAGCAGTTTTGAACTAGCGGGTGACGACCCCACAGATACGCAGTATTTT.

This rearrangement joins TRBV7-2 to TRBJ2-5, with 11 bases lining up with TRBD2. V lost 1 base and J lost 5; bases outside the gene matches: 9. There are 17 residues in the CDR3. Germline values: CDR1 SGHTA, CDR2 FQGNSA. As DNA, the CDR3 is TGTGCCAGCAGCTTAGTGATCCCTAGCGGGAGGTCTGAGACCCAGTACTTC. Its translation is CASSLVIPSGRSETQYF.

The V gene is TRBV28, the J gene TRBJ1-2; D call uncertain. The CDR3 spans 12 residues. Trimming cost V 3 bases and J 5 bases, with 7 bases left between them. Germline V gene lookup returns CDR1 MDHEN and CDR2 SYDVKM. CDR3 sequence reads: CASSFQTYGYTF. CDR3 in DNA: TGTGCCAGCAGTTTCCAGACTTATGGCTACACCTTC.

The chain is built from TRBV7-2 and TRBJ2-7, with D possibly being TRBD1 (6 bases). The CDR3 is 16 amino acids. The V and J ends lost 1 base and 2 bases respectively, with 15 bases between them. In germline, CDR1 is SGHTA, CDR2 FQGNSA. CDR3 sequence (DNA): TGTGCCAGCAGCTTAGTCTTAGGACAGCGAACCTACGAGCAGTACTTC. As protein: CASSLVLGQRTYEQYF.

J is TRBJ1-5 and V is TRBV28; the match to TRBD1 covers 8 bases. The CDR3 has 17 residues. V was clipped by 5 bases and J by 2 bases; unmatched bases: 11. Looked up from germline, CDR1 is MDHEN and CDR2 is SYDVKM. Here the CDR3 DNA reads TGTGCCAGCAGTCGCCCCTTCCCGGACAGGGGCAATCAGCCCCAGCATTTT. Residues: CASSRPFPDRGNQPQHF. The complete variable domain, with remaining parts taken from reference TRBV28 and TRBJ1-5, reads DVKVTQSSRYLVKRTGEKVFLECVQDMDHENMFWYRQDPGLGLRLIYFSYDVKMKEKGDIPEGYSVSREKKERFSLILESASTNQTSMYLCASSRPFPDRGNQPQHFGDGTRLSIL.

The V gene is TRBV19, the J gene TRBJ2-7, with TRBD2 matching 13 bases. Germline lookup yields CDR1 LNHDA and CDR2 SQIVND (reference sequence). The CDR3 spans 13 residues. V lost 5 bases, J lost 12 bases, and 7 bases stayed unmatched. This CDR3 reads CASSPTSGRLWYF. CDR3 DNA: TGTGCCAGTAGTCCGACTAGCGGGAGGCTTTGGTACTTC.

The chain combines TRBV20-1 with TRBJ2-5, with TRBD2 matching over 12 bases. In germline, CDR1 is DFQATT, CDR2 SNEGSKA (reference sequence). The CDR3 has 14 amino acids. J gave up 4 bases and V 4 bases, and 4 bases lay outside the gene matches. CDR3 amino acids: CSANRLAGVETQYF. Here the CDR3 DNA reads TGCAGTGCTAATCGACTAGCGGGAGTAGAGACCCAGTACTTC.

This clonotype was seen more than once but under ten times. The CDR3 nucleotides are TGTGCTAGTGGTCGTTCGGGGAACACTGAAGCTTTCTTT. Its translation is CASGRSGNTEAFF. This chain links TRBV12-5 with TRBJ1-1, with D unresolved. Between the trimmed V and J ends, which lost 5 bases and 1 base, there was a span of 8 bases. Germline CDR1 LGHNT, CDR2 FRNRAP. CDR3 size: 13 residues.

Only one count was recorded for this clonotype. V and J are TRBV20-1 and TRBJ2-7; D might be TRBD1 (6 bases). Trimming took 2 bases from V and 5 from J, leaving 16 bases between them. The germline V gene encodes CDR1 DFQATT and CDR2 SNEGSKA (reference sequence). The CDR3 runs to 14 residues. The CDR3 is CSARSTGPWHEQYF. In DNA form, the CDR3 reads TGCAGTGCTAGATCGACAGGTCCCTGGCACGAGCAGTACTTC.